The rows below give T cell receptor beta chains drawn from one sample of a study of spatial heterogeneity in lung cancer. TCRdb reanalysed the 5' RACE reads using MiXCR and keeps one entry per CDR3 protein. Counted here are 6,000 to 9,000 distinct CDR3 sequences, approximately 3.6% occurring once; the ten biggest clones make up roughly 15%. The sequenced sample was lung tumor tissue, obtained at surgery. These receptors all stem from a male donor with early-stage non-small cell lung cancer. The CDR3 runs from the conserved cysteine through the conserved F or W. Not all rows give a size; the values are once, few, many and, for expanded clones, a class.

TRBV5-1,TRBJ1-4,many,CASRSDEKLFF
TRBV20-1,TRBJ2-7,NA,CSAHRGNDEQYF
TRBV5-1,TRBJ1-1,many,CASSLSGTGNTEAFF
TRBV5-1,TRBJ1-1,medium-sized,CASGWAMNTEAFF
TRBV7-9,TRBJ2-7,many,CASSPGLAVDDEQYF
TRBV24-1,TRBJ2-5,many,CATSGTSGQYF
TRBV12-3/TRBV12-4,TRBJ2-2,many,CATPRTSENTGELFF
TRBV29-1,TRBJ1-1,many,CSVEEGGTEAFF
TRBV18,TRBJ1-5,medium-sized,CASSPPGGPVGQPQHF
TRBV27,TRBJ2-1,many,CASSFGPQAYNEQFF
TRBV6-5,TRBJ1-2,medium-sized,CASSYSEKGGYTF
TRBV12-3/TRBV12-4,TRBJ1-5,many,CASSRTGVQPQHF
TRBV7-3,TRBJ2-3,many,CASSSRASGTDTQYF
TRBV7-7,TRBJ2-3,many,CASSLFRADTQYF
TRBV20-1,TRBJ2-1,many,CSAQRLAGVPEQFF
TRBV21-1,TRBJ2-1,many,CASSKLAGAGNEQFF
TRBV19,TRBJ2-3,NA,CASSYTSSDTQYF
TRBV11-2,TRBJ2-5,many,CASSQDRAGGQETQYF
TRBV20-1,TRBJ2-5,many,CSARDWASQETQYF
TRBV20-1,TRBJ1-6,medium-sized,CSASSPDSPLHF
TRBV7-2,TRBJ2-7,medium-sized,CASSLARLAVSYEQYF
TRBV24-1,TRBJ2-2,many,CATSRGAGSLLFANTGELFF
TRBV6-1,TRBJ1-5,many,CASSLKTVGLQPQHF
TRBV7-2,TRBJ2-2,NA,CASRAMGAGELFF
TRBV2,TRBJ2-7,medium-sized,CASSSTAQYEQYF
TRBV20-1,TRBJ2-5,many,CSALGQGEETQYF
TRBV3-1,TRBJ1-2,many,CASSQDSTGRGYTF
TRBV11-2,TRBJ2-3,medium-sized,CASSLEGRDDNTQYF
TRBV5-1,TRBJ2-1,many,CASRRAADEQFF
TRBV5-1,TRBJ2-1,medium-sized,CASSSALTGGHNEQFF
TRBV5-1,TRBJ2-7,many,CASSLVGTNEQYF
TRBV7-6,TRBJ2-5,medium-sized,CASSLGQETQYF
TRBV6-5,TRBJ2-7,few,CASSFGTERRAQYF
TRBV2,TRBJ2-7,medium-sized,CASSSSYEQYF
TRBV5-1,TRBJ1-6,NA,CASIPGTGNSPLHF
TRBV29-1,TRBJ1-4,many,CSVEETRGEKLFF
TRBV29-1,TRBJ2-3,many,CSVVRTGWDTDTQYF
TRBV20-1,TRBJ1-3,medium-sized,CSAPSGGGVGNTIYF
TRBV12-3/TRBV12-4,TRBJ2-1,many,CASSLSNQPEQFF
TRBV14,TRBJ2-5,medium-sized,CASSQGFTQYF
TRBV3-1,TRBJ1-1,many,CASSLQQGNTEAFF
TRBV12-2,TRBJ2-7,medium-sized,CASRLNTPDPYEQYF